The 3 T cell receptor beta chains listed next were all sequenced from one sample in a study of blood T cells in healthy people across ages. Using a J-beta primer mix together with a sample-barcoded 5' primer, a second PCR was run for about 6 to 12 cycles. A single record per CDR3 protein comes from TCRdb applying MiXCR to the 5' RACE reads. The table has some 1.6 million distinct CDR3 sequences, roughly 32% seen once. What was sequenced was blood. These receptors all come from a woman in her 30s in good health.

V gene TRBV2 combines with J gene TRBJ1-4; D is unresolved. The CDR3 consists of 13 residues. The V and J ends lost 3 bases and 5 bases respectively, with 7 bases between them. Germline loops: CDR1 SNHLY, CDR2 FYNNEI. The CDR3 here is CASSDQSNEKLFF. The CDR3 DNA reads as TGTGCCAGCAGTGACCAGTCAAATGAAAAACTGTTTTTT.

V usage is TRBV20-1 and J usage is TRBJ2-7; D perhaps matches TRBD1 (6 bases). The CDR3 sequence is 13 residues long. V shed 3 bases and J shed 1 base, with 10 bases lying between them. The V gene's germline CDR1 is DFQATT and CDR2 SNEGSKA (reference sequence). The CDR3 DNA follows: TGCAGTGCTAGGATGGACAGTTCCTACGAGCAGTACTTC. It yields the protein CSARMDSSYEQYF.

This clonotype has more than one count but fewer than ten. The CDR3 loop is CASSLVGTSNEQYF. The DNA for the CDR3 is TGTGCCAGCAGCTTGGTGGGGACTAGCAACGAGCAGTACTTC. This chain connects TRBV3-1 to TRBJ2-7, with 9 bases matching TRBD2. This CDR3 spans 14 amino acids. Germline CDR1 is LGHDT and CDR2 is YNNKEL (reference sequence). The J segment lost 5 bases and the V segment lost 5 bases, leaving 7 bases of the junction unmatched.